A single TCR beta chain is shown here with its context. These data originate in a study of blood T cell repertoires in COVID-19. Study-wide context: The United States, Italy and Spain were the sources of the acute and convalescent COVID-19 samples. The cDNA or gDNA used as material had been derived from T cells, B-cell-depleted T cells, or PBMCs.

As handled by the study authors: Reference gene primers were amplified, and this amplification served to estimate nucleated cell counts. Libraries were prepared by immunoSEQ multiplex PCR; TCRdb keeps only in-frame clonotypes and omits some of them. Clonal size and the V and J genes are those of that table, whereas D and trimming came from the DNA. The data show 150,000 to 200,000 clones, 78% seen once. V lost 4 bases, J lost 4 bases, and 12 bases stayed unmatched. This CDR3 is 18 amino acids long. Sequencing was done on a sample of peripheral blood. The chain employs TRBV23-1 and TRBJ2-3, with 12 bases fitting TRBD2. TRBV23-1 is sorted into the ORF group, with uncertain function. The source is a woman over 75 with active or convalescent COVID-19. The DNA for the CDR3 is TGCGCCAGCAGTCCTAGCGGGGGGGCCCCCACTAGCTCAGATACGCAGTATTTT. Its translation: CASSPSGGAPTSSDTQYF.